A single sample gave rise to the 18 T cell receptor beta chains below, sequenced in a study of shared clonotypes between healthy human individuals (TCRdb year 2020). CD8 naive samples were obtained by positive selection for CCR7 among CD45RO-negative cells, yielding a CD45RA+CCR7+ population from which TemRA cells were excluded. The library was made by the immunoSEQ multiplex PCR assay. What TCRdb holds here is the immuneACCESS table cut down to in-frame rearrangements. Part of the clones is not present; checked against another copy, under half of the missing clones reflect an unresolved V gene, and the others are unexplained. This sample holds hundreds of thousands of clones; around 96% were observed only once. Of the sample, roughly 0.12% falls within the top ten clones. The source material was naive CD8+ T cells sorted from blood. What this sample's cell subset or site label stands for: CD45RA+CCR7+. The receptors come from a woman in her 30s in good health.

In this sample, this clone turned up once. The genes are TRBV27 and TRBJ1-2; 11 bases agree with TRBD1. After removal of 8 bases from V and 4 bases from J, the junction contained 9 bases not matched to a gene. Germline loops: CDR1 MNHEY, CDR2 SMNVEV (reference sequence). The CDR3 is made up of 15 amino acids. The DNA for the CDR3 is TGTGCCAGCTTCGGACAGGGGGCTGCGATCTATGGCTACACCTTC. It is translated as CASFGQGAAIYGYTF.

The chain carries TRBV9 and TRBJ1-2; 7 bases line up with TRBD1. The CDR3 length is 16 residues. Germline V gene data show CDR1 as SGDLS and CDR2 as YYNGEE. The ends lost 0 bases at V and 3 bases at J; junction bases unmatched: 8. The CDR3 DNA is TGTGCCAGCAGCGTAGGTGATCGGGACAGCTACTATGGCTACACCTTC. Amino acid sequence: CASSVGDRDSYYGYTF.

This chain uses TRBV6-5 with TRBJ2-7, with D possibly called TRBD1 or TRBD2 (5 bases each). V lost 11 bases, J lost 0 bases, and 11 bases lay in between. The CDR3 loop spans 12 amino acids. CDR1 is MNHEY, CDR2 SVGAGI, per germline. The CDR3 is CADRDPSYEQYF. Written as DNA, the CDR3 is TGTGCCGATCGGGACCCCTCCTACGAGCAGTACTTC.

The chain recombines TRBV27 with TRBJ2-7, with D perhaps assigned TRBD1 or TRBD2 (5 bases each). The CDR3 loop spans 14 amino acids. Looked up from germline, CDR1 is MNHEY and CDR2 is SMNVEV (reference sequence). The V end lost 3 bases, the J end lost 6 bases, and 15 bases lay between the germline ends. In DNA, the CDR3 is TGTGCCAGCAGTTTCATCGGGACCGTTACCGAGCAGTACTTC. It specifies CASSFIGTVTEQYF.

This chain links TRBV7-8 with TRBJ2-1, with 9 bases lining up with TRBD2. This CDR3 is 16 amino acids long. Per germline, CDR1 SGHVS and CDR2 FQNEAQ. V trimming: 5 bases; J trimming: 4 bases; junction bases outside the gene matches: 9. The CDR3 DNA sequence: TGTGCCAGCAGCCCGCTAGCGGGAAGGGTTTACAATGAGCAGTTCTTC. This translates into CASSPLAGRVYNEQFF.

The chain couples TRBV15 to TRBJ2-3; 9 bases agree with TRBD2. Germline lookup yields CDR1 LNHNV and CDR2 YYDKDF (reference sequence). The junction had 6 bases not matched to a gene; V was cut back by 5 bases and J by 0 bases. CDR3 size: 16 residues. The chain's CDR3 is CATSGKTSGSTDTQYF. CDR3 bases: TGTGCCACCAGCGGAAAGACTAGCGGAAGCACAGATACGCAGTATTTT. The variable domain in full, with the rest retrieved from reference TRBV15 and TRBJ2-3, is DAMVIQNPRYQVTQFGKPVTLSCSQTLNHNVMYWYQQKSSQAPKLLFHYYDKDFNNEADTPDNFQSRRPNTSFCFLDIRSPGLGDTAMYLCATSGKTSGSTDTQYFGPGTRLTVL.

The rearrangement uses TRBV6-1 and TRBJ2-1; a possible D gene is TRBD1 (5 bases). CDR3 length equals 12 residues. Trimming took 8 bases from V and 6 from J, leaving 11 bases between them. Germline V gene data show CDR1 as MNHNS and CDR2 as SASEGT. In DNA form, the CDR3 reads TGTGCCAGCGTGGCCCAGGGCAATGAGCAGTTCTTC. Its protein is CASVAQGNEQFF.

The chain employs TRBV2 and TRBJ1-5; 11 nucleotides agree with TRBD1. Looked up from germline, CDR1 is SNHLY and CDR2 is FYNNEI. The V segment lost 6 bases and the J segment 2 bases; nucleotides outside the gene matches: 9. The CDR3 length is 17 residues. The CDR3 nucleotides are TGTGCCAGCAGGCTTTGGACAGGGGGCGCCGGCAATCAGCCCCAGCATTTT. Translation gives CASRLWTGGAGNQPQHF.

J is TRBJ2-5 and V is TRBV23-1; the match to TRBD2 covers 8 bases. The J call may be incorrect, as the DNA end agrees better with TRBJ2-7. TRBV23-1 is given ORF status, its function remaining uncertain. The CDR3 covers 22 residues. CDR3 region: CASTLPSGYATFGSEGIYEQYF. Written as DNA, the CDR3 is TGCGCCAGCACCCTACCTAGCGGGTACGCTACCTTCGGGTCCGAAGGAATTTACGAGCAGTACTTC.

V gene TRBV9 combines with J gene TRBJ2-1; no reliable D call. The V end lost 0 bases, the J end lost 3 bases, and 7 bases lay between the germline ends. The germline V gene encodes CDR1 SGDLS and CDR2 YYNGEE. The CDR3 runs 14 residues. The DNA of the CDR3 is TGTGCCAGCAGCGTAGTGGAGTACTACAATGAGCAGTTCTTC. It encodes CASSVVEYYNEQFF.

CDR3 nucleotide sequence: TGTGCCAGCAGCTTGACTGAAGAGACCCAGTACTTC. Its translation is CASSLTEETQYF. The rearrangement links TRBV5-4 to TRBJ2-5, with D hard to call. With 1 base removed from V and 3 bases from J, the gap between germline ends came to 4 bases. Germline CDR1 SGHNT, CDR2 YYREEE (reference sequence). The CDR3 is 12 residues long.

The V gene is TRBV19, the J gene TRBJ1-1, with D unresolved. CDR3 size: 13 residues. Germline V CDR1 and CDR2: LNHDA, SQIVND (reference sequence). The V end lost 7 bases, the J end lost 6 bases, and 15 bases lay between the germline ends. This chain's CDR3 is CASTPAEGAEAFF. CDR3 in DNA: TGTGCCAGTACCCCGGCCGAGGGTGCTGAAGCTTTCTTT.

The chain recombines TRBV2 with TRBJ2-2; D is ambiguous. Germline lookup yields CDR1 SNHLY and CDR2 FYNNEI. This CDR3 is built from 14 residues. V lost 2 bases and J 4 bases, leaving 8 bases between the germline ends. The CDR3 DNA reads as TGTGCCAGCAGTGAACTGGCAGCCACCGGGGAGCTGTTTTTT. As protein: CASSELAATGELFF.

As for this clone: Other DNA variants within this sample encode the same CDR3. The J gene is TRBJ2-1, the V gene TRBV27, with D perhaps TRBD1 (6 bases). Trimming took off 2 bases at V and 7 bases at J, with 9 bases between the two ends. The CDR3 has 13 amino acids. CDR1 and CDR2 from the germline V gene are MNHEY and SMNVEV (reference sequence). The CDR3: CASSLVRGNEQFF. The CDR3 DNA reads as TGTGCCAGCAGTTTAGTAAGGGGGAATGAGCAGTTCTTC.

The chain couples TRBV29-1 to TRBJ1-5, with 8 nucleotides matching TRBD1. V lost 6 bases, J lost 4 bases, and 8 bases stayed unmatched. CDR1 and CDR2 from the germline V gene are SQVTM and ANQGSEA. CDR3 length: 14 amino acids. CDR3 in DNA: TGCAGCGTCGGACCAGGGGGCCGGAATCAGCCCCAGCATTTT. The encoded protein is CSVGPGGRNQPQHF.

Regarding this clone: Other DNA sequences within the sample encode an identical CDR3. The J gene is TRBJ2-7, the V gene TRBV28; unclear D gene. The germline V gene has CDR1 MDHEN and CDR2 SYDVKM. The CDR3 has 13 residues. The germline V and J ends were trimmed by 2 bases and 2 bases, with 7 bases remaining between them. The CDR3 spells CASSLGRTYEQYF. The CDR3 DNA sequence: TGTGCCAGCAGTTTAGGGCGGACCTACGAGCAGTACTTC.

Details on this clone: This sample includes further DNA sequences coding for the same CDR3. The rearrangement uses TRBV6-5 and TRBJ1-1; D gene uncertain. V lost 2 bases and J lost 8, with 6 bases in between. Germline V gene sequence: CDR1 MNHEY, CDR2 SVGAGI. This CDR3 has 11 residues. CDR3: CASSYQEEAFF. The CDR3 DNA follows: TGTGCCAGCAGTTACCAGGAAGAAGCTTTCTTT.

Written as DNA, the CDR3 is TGTGCCAGCAGCGGAAACAGGGAGATGAGGAACACTGAAGCTTTCTTT. Residues: CASSGNREMRNTEAFF. This chain joins TRBV9 and TRBJ1-1; D might be TRBD1 (6 bases). CDR1 is SGDLS, CDR2 YYNGEE, per germline. The CDR3 covers 16 residues. Trimming pared 3 bases from V and 1 base from J, leaving 16 bases between.